A selection of T cell receptor beta chains follows, all from one sample in a study of OX40 agonist ivuxolimab in advanced cancers. Produced via immunoSEQ multiplex PCR; TCRdb's table is partial and in-frame only. The data hold some 20,000 clones, with approximately 79% observed a single time. The material sequenced was CD4+ or CD8+ T cells sorted from blood, taken in a trial of the OX40 agonist ivuxolimab. These receptors were obtained from an adult with an advanced solid tumor such as melanoma, head and neck, liver or kidney cancer. Each CDR3 is given with its conserved first and last residue. A D gene is named only where the DNA matches it firmly. Clone size appears in some rows only: once, few, many, or a class for an expanded clone.

clone_size: -; j_call: TRBJ2-4; d_call: TRBD2; v_call: TRBV7-2; cdr3_nt: TGTGCCAGCAGCACCCGGACTAGCTCAGGCATTCAGTACTTC; cdr3_aa: CASSTRTSSGIQYF
clone_size: -; j_call: TRBJ1-1; d_call: -; v_call: TRBV6-6; cdr3_nt: TGTGCCAGCAGTTACAGGGAGGCTGAAGCTTTCTTT; cdr3_aa: CASSYREAEAFF
clone_size: few; j_call: TRBJ1-2; d_call: -; v_call: TRBV10-3; cdr3_nt: TGTGCCATCAGTACTACCGGGGCCGGTGGCTACACCTTC; cdr3_aa: CAISTTGAGGYTF
clone_size: few; j_call: TRBJ2-7; d_call: TRBD2; v_call: TRBV6-1; cdr3_nt: TGTGCCAGCAGTGAAGCCCGGGGGGGCTACTTCTCCTACGAGCAGTACTTC; cdr3_aa: CASSEARGGYFSYEQYF
clone_size: -; j_call: TRBJ1-2; d_call: -; v_call: TRBV18; cdr3_nt: TGTGCCAGCTCACGGGTTAACTATGGCTACACCTTC; cdr3_aa: CASSRVNYGYTF
clone_size: -; j_call: TRBJ2-5; d_call: -; v_call: TRBV28; cdr3_nt: TGTGCCAGCAGTTTACCGAGGGGGAGGGAGAGACAAGAGACCCAGTACTTC; cdr3_aa: CASSLPRGRERQETQYF
clone_size: -; j_call: TRBJ2-3; d_call: -; v_call: TRBV5-4; cdr3_nt: TGTGCCAGCAGCTCAAAAGGGGCCGCAGATACGCAGTATTTT; cdr3_aa: CASSSKGAADTQYF
clone_size: -; j_call: TRBJ1-2; d_call: TRBD1; v_call: TRBV5-4; cdr3_nt: TGTGCCAGCAGCTTGGCTGGGACAGGGTTTGTTGGTGGCTACACCTTC; cdr3_aa: CASSLAGTGFVGGYTF
clone_size: -; j_call: TRBJ1-2; d_call: TRBD1; v_call: TRBV7-8; cdr3_nt: TGTGCCAGCAGCAGAACAGGGGGCGCAACTGGGGGCTACACCTTC; cdr3_aa: CASSRTGGATGGYTF
clone_size: once; j_call: TRBJ2-7; d_call: TRBD2; v_call: TRBV5-1; cdr3_nt: TGCGCCAGCAGCCTTTTGGGACTAGCGGGAGGGCGCGAGCAGTACTTC; cdr3_aa: CASSLLGLAGGREQYF